This TCR beta chain was recorded in a study of T cells expressing NK-cell markers. In the study overall: Of eight sequenced donors, seven were HCMV-seropositive and one HCMV-seronegative.

The CDR3 sequence is 16 residues long. Germline V lookup: CDR1 DFQATT, CDR2 SNEGSKA (reference sequence). TCRdb reanalyzed the 5' RACE reads, giving one entry per CDR3 protein sequence and no DNA. The record lists about 260,000 distinct CDR3 sequences, of which the ten most abundant hold roughly 4.2%. The receptor was isolated from a woman between 18 and 69 years old in good health. The sample taken for sequencing was blood T cells: a sorted CD56 or NKG2C T cell subset, CD4+ or CD8+ T cells, or bulk PBMC T cells (not recorded which). The V call is TRBV20-1, the J call TRBJ2-7. This CDR3 reads CSARDRRSRGYYEQYF.